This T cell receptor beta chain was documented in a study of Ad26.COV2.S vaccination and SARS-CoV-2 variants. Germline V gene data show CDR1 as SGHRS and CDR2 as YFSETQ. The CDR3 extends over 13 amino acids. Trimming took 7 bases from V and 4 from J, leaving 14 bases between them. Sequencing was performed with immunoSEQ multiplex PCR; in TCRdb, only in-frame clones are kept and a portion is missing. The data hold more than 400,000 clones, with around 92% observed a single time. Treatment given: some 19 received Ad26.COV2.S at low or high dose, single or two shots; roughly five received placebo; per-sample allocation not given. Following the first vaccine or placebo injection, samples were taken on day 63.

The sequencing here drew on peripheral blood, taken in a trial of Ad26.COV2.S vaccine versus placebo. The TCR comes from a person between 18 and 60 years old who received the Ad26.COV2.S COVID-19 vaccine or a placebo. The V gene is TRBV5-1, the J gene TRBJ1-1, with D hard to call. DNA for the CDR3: TGCGCCAGCCCCGGCCTGTCGTTCACTGAAGCTTTCTTT. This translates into CASPGLSFTEAFF.